This T cell receptor (beta chain) was sequenced during a study of cytomegalovirus exposure and HLA in healthy donors. Whole-study context: The 100 to 150 validation repertoires, a later analysis reported, used the same platform as the approximately 730 repertoires from the first cohort.

The ends lost 5 bases at V and 7 bases at J; junction bases unmatched: 8. From germline, CDR1 is MDHEN and CDR2 SYDVKM. The CDR3 is 14 amino acids. A remark on this clone: Its cognate antigen is unknown.

Study-level points and caveats: In vitro, three CMV-associated chains proved specific for CMV antigens. According to the study, approximately 150 TCR beta chains were cytomegalovirus-associated.

Assay used: immunoSEQ multiplex PCR; TCRdb lists only in-frame clones, some missing. In the table there are under 250,000 clones, around nine tenths of which are singletons. This TCR was recovered from a man between 18 and 35 years old in good health and CMV-seronegative. Sequencing input: PBMCs. J is TRBJ2-7 and V is TRBV28; the match to TRBD2 covers 10 bases. CDR3 DNA: TGTGCCAGCAGTCGACCGGGACTAGCGAGTGAGCAGTACTTC. It is translated as CASSRPGLASEQYF.